A selection of T cell receptor beta chains follows, all from one sample in a study of T cell responses to AZD1222 COVID-19 vaccine. TCRdb's copy holds only in-frame clones and misses some; the assay was immunoSEQ multiplex PCR. The sample carries about 88,000 clones, 85% to 90% recorded once. The material was peripheral blood, obtained on day 0 of AZD1222 vaccination. The receptor source for this set is an adult in good health. Each CDR3 is given without its conserved first and last residue. D genes are given only for firm matches.

j_gene,v_gene,d_gene,CDR3aa
TRBJ1-1,TRBV7-3,TRBD1,ASSYRGRETEAF
TRBJ2-2,TRBV4-1,TRBD1,ASSQETGGDTGELF
TRBJ1-5,TRBV3-1/TRBV3-2,.,ASSQEGGNQPQH
TRBJ1-6,TRBV2,.,ASSDRVWNSPLH
TRBJ1-1,TRBV5-5,.,ASSLAGMNTEAF
TRBJ1-2,TRBV12-3/TRBV12-4,.,ASGYYGYT
TRBJ1-1,TRBV19,TRBD1,ASRPPTGAGAF
TRBJ1-1,TRBV13,.,ASSLGVTNTEAF
TRBJ1-1,TRBV23-1,.,ASSHSFRGAF
TRBJ2-7,TRBV5-6,.,ASSQASPYEQY
TRBJ2-3,TRBV29-1,.,SVASGTGADTQY
TRBJ1-5,TRBV7-6,.,ASSFFAGVNQPQH
TRBJ2-1,TRBV7-2,TRBD2,ASSFRGGNNEQF
TRBJ1-2,TRBV6-5,.,ASSYSPQGNYGYT
TRBJ1-6,TRBV13,.,ASSLGDSPLH
TRBJ2-3,TRBV14,.,ASSQDRLQRTDTQY
TRBJ1-5,TRBV9,TRBD1,ASSSGTGQGQPQH
TRBJ1-2,TRBV18,TRBD1,ASSRFDRAPYGYT
TRBJ2-5,TRBV9,TRBD2,ASSTGLAGDETQY
TRBJ1-2,TRBV2,TRBD1,ASSGTAYGYT
TRBJ1-6,TRBV28,.,ASSLRPALLYNSPLH
TRBJ2-7,TRBV5-4,TRBD2,ASSPGLAGEIGYEQY
TRBJ1-1,TRBV25-1,.,ASSENRGLGTEAF
TRBJ2-3,TRBV5-1,.,ASSLGGGANTDTQY
TRBJ2-7,TRBV27,TRBD1,ASRDRGHPYEQY
TRBJ1-1,TRBV6-5,.,ASSPPTGLGTEAF
TRBJ1-5,TRBV19,.,ASSIQEWYSNQPQH
TRBJ2-1,TRBV6-5,.,ASSRDPRGEQF
TRBJ2-7,TRBV10-1,TRBD1,ASIRQGASHKLLAEQY
TRBJ1-2,TRBV25-1,.,ASAETGRSYGYT
TRBJ1-5,TRBV11-2,.,ASSLATGRTPQH
TRBJ1-1,TRBV5-1,.,ASSSQGDTEAF
TRBJ2-5,TRBV2,TRBD1,ASSRLGQGGETQY
TRBJ1-6,TRBV7-3,TRBD1,ASSYRGSPLH
TRBJ1-5,TRBV5-6,.,ASSLEGGLYQPQH
TRBJ1-3,TRBV19,.,ASMPGGGSGNTIY
TRBJ1-5,TRBV21-1,.,ASHRDQPQH
TRBJ2-1,TRBV2,.,ASSELQGEYNEQF
TRBJ1-1,TRBV10-2,TRBD1,ASTHGQGGRNTEAF
TRBJ2-2,TRBV4-2,.,ASSQDRGQTGELF
TRBJ1-2,TRBV6-2/TRBV6-3,.,ASSPTGDRNYGYT
TRBJ2-7,TRBV20-1,.,SAAGQLEQY
TRBJ1-6,TRBV30,TRBD1,AWSVRTGDSPLH
TRBJ2-2,TRBV4-3,.,ASSRTVTGVSGELF
TRBJ1-1,TRBV15,.,ASSGLNRGTEAF
TRBJ2-5,TRBV11-3,.,ASSSDVGETQY
TRBJ1-5,TRBV7-9,.,ASSSSRHSNQPQH
TRBJ2-7,TRBV27,TRBD1,ASRPTGPYEQY
TRBJ2-7,TRBV5-4,TRBD1,ASSSGAGTGSYEQY
TRBJ1-4,TRBV5-4,.,ASSFSEEGEKLF
TRBJ2-1,TRBV3-1/TRBV3-2,TRBD2,ASSMTSALYNEQF
TRBJ1-3,TRBV9,TRBD1,ASSDHRGPLASGNTIY
TRBJ1-5,TRBV28,.,ASSLRVFRGANQPQH
TRBJ2-2,TRBV5-1,.,ASMGRVNTGELF